Listed below are T cell receptor beta chains from one sample, sequenced in a study of blood T cell repertoires in COVID-19. Repertoires were generated with immunoSEQ multiplex PCR, while TCRdb's copy carries only in-frame clones and drops some. Of more than 200,000 clones in the sample, 75% to 90% were seen once. The sequencing input was PBMCs or T cells enriched from blood (not recorded which). All receptors derive from a woman aged 25-40 years who had recovered from COVID-19. The CDR3 runs from the conserved cysteine through the conserved F or W. A D gene is named only where the DNA matches it firmly. Not every row has a clone size; where given, it reads once, few, many or a size class.

j_gene | abundance | v_gene | d_gene | CDR3aa | CDR3nt
TRBJ2-7 | NA | TRBV5-5 | TRBD2 | CASSPQTSGSSYEQYF | TGTGCCAGCAGCCCACAGACTAGCGGTAGCTCCTACGAGCAGTACTTC
TRBJ2-1 | NA | TRBV7-2 | TRBD2 | CATKTSLSSYNEQFF | TGTGCCACGAAGACTAGCCTTAGCTCCTACAATGAGCAGTTCTTC
TRBJ2-3 | NA | TRBV28 | TRBD1 | CASSPTPGQGLSDTQYF | TGTGCCAGCAGTCCGACCCCGGGACAGGGGCTATCAGATACGCAGTATTTT
TRBJ1-4 | NA | TRBV30 | NA | CAGTGGVGNEKLFF | TGTGCCGGGACTGGAGGTGTAGGTAATGAAAAACTGTTTTTT
TRBJ2-1 | NA | TRBV9 | NA | CASSVERGTDEQFF | TGTGCCAGCAGCGTAGAGAGGGGGACCGATGAGCAGTTCTTC
TRBJ2-1 | NA | TRBV11-3 | TRBD2 | CASSPGTSREHNEQFF | TGTGCCAGCAGCCCTGGGACTAGTCGGGAACACAATGAGCAGTTCTTC
TRBJ2-3 | NA | TRBV28 | NA | CASSWIPKRGTDTQYF | TGTGCCAGCAGTTGGATCCCGAAGAGGGGCACAGATACGCAGTATTTT
TRBJ2-2 | NA | TRBV9 | TRBD2 | CASSVGSGRGPTGELFF | TGTGCCAGCAGCGTAGGGAGCGGGAGGGGGCCCACCGGGGAGCTGTTTTTT
TRBJ1-5 | once | TRBV6-2/TRBV6-3 | NA | CASSLERDQPQHF | TGTGCCAGCAGTCTGGAACGGGATCAGCCCCAGCATTTT
TRBJ2-1 | NA | TRBV9 | NA | CASSLEGSGSYNEQFF | TGTGCCAGCAGCCTCGAGGGTAGCGGCTCCTACAATGAGCAGTTCTTC
TRBJ2-6 | NA | TRBV28 | TRBD1 | CATTTGVVDAGANVLTF | TGTGCCACAACGACAGGGGTGGTTGACGCTGGGGCCAACGTCCTGACTTTC
TRBJ2-4 | few | TRBV19 | TRBD1 | CASSIVGAGQGNIQYF | TGTGCCAGTAGTATAGTTGGAGCGGGACAGGGGAACATTCAGTACTTC
TRBJ1-2 | NA | TRBV9 | TRBD1 | CASSLGGADHISYGYTF | TGTGCCAGCAGCCTAGGGGGCGCCGACCATATCAGCTATGGCTACACCTTC
TRBJ2-7 | NA | TRBV28 | TRBD1 | CASSGTTGVGYEQYF | TGTGCCAGCAGTGGGACGACAGGGGTAGGATACGAGCAGTACTTC
TRBJ1-1 | NA | TRBV11-2 | TRBD1 | CASSRIPRTPGQRNTEAFF | TGTGCCAGCAGTCGTATTCCCCGGACACCGGGACAGCGAAACACTGAAGCTTTCTTT
TRBJ2-7 | NA | TRBV29-1 | TRBD2 | CSVTKGTSGSYEQYF | TGCAGCGTCACCAAAGGGACTAGCGGCTCCTACGAGCAGTACTTC
TRBJ2-1 | once | TRBV20-1 | NA | CSALPYNEQFF | TGCAGTGCTCTCCCGTACAATGAGCAGTTCTTC
TRBJ1-1 | NA | TRBV27 | TRBD1 | CASSLDRGRTEAFF | TGTGCCAGCAGTTTAGACAGGGGGCGAACTGAAGCTTTCTTT
TRBJ1-4 | few | TRBV7-9 | TRBD1 | CASSSTQGDSEEKLFF | TGTGCCAGCAGCTCTACGCAGGGGGACAGTGAGGAAAAACTGTTTTTT
TRBJ2-7 | NA | TRBV6-5 | TRBD1 | CASSTTGGVYEQYF | TGTGCCAGCAGTACGACAGGGGGCGTCTACGAGCAGTACTTC
TRBJ2-1 | NA | TRBV2 | TRBD1 | CASRTDRDGQFF | TGTGCCAGCAGGACAGACAGGGACGGGCAGTTCTTC
TRBJ1-5 | NA | TRBV24-1 | NA | CATGDGGQPQHF | TGTGCCACCGGGGACGGGGGTCAGCCCCAGCATTTT
TRBJ2-1 | NA | TRBV19 | TRBD2 | CASSQLAGVTKYNEQFF | TGTGCCAGTAGTCAACTAGCGGGAGTAACAAAGTACAATGAGCAGTTCTTC
TRBJ1-2 | NA | TRBV12-2 | NA | CASRRALYRGGYTF | TGTGCAAGTCGCCGCGCTCTTTACAGGGGAGGCTACACCTTC
TRBJ1-2 | NA | TRBV12-3/TRBV12-4 | TRBD1 | CASSPTGNYGYTF | TGTGCCAGCAGTCCGACAGGGAACTATGGCTACACCTTC
TRBJ2-7 | NA | TRBV3-1/TRBV3-2 | NA | CASSPSRTTYEQYF | TGTGCCAGCAGCCCCTCGCGGACTACTTACGAGCAGTACTTC
TRBJ1-6 | NA | TRBV3-1/TRBV3-2 | NA | CASSQGQDNSPLHF | TGTGCCAGCAGCCAAGGACAGGATAATTCACCCCTCCACTTT
TRBJ1-4 | once | TRBV7-9 | TRBD1 | CASSLGKQGAGEKLFF | TGTGCCAGCAGCTTAGGGAAACAGGGGGCAGGTGAAAAACTGTTTTTT
TRBJ1-6 | NA | TRBV27 | NA | CASSSRGAHSPLHF | TGTGCCAGCTCATCTCGTGGGGCGCATTCACCCCTCCACTTT
TRBJ1-2 | NA | TRBV29-1 | TRBD1 | CSMDIKGTGNGYTF | TGCAGCATGGACATCAAGGGGACAGGGAATGGCTACACCTTC
TRBJ2-2 | NA | TRBV4-3 | TRBD2 | CASSPRTSGKDTGELFF | TGCGCCAGCAGCCCCCGGACTAGCGGGAAGGACACCGGGGAGCTGTTTTTT
TRBJ2-7 | once | TRBV7-2 | NA | CASSLGGGGIEQYF | TGTGCCAGCAGCTTAGGAGGGGGAGGGATCGAGCAGTACTTC
TRBJ1-1 | NA | TRBV19 | TRBD1 | CASSYTGGIENTEAFF | TGTGCCAGTAGTTATACAGGGGGCATAGAGAACACTGAAGCTTTCTTT
TRBJ2-7 | NA | TRBV2 | TRBD2 | CASSLADVGYEQYF | TGTGCCAGCAGCCTAGCGGATGTTGGGTACGAGCAGTACTTC
TRBJ2-1 | once | TRBV30 | TRBD2 | CAWTLSGRSYNEQFF | TGTGCCTGGACCCTTAGCGGGAGGTCATACAATGAGCAGTTCTTC
TRBJ1-2 | NA | TRBV6-6 | NA | CASSDPGKGVYGYTF | TGTGCCAGCAGTGACCCGGGCAAAGGGGTCTATGGCTACACCTTC
TRBJ1-2 | NA | TRBV30 | NA | CAWSVIGRVLSGYTF | TGTGCCTGGAGTGTAATCGGCAGGGTCCTCTCTGGCTACACCTTC
TRBJ1-5 | NA | TRBV6-6 | TRBD1 | CASSWGQGNQPQHF | TGTGCCAGCAGTTGGGGACAGGGCAATCAGCCCCAGCATTTT
TRBJ1-6 | NA | TRBV28 | NA | CASSLRQRSSPLHF | TGTGCCAGCAGTTTAAGGCAGCGTTCTTCACCCCTCCACTTT